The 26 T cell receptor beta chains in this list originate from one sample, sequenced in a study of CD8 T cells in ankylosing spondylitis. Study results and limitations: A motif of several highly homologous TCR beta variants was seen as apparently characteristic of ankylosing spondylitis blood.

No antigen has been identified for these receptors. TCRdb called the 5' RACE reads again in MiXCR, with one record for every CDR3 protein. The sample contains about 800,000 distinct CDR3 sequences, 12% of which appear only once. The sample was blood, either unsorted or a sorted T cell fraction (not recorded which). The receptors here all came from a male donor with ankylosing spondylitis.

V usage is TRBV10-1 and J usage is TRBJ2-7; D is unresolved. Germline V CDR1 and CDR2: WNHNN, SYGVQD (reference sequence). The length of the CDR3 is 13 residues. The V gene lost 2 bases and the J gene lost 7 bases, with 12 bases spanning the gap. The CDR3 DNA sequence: TGCGCCAGCAGTGAGCAGGCCTTTTCGGAGCAGTACTTC. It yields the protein CASSEQAFSEQYF.

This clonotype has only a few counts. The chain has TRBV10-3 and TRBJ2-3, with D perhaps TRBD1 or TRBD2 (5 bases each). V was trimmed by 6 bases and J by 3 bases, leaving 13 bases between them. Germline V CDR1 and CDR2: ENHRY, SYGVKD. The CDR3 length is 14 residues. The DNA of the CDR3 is TGTGCCATCAGGAGCCCGGGACGGACAGATACGCAGTATTTT. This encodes CAIRSPGRTDTQYF.

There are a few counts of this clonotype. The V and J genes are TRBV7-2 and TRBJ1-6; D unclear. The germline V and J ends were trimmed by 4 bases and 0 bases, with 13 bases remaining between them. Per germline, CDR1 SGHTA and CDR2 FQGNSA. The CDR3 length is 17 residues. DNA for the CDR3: TGTGCCAGCAGCTCGCCCCCGGGGAGCTCCTATAATTCACCCCTCCACTTT. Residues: CASSSPPGSSYNSPLHF. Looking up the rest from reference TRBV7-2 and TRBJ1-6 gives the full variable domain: GAGVSQSPSNKVTEKGKDVELRCDPISGHTALYWYRQSLGQGLEFLIYFQGNSAPDKSGLPSDRFSAERTGGSVSTLTIQRTQQEDSAVYLCASSSPPGSSYNSPLHFGNGTRLTVT.

Written as DNA, the CDR3 is TGTGCCAGCAGTTACCGGGACAGGGGGACTGAAGCTTTCTTT. This encodes CASSYRDRGTEAFF. The rearrangement links TRBV6-2 or TRBV6-3 to TRBJ1-1; 11 nucleotides line up with TRBD1. With 2 bases clipped from V and 5 bases from J, the junction kept 1 base outside the gene matches. Germline V CDR1 and CDR2: MNHEY, SVGEGT. The CDR3 covers 14 residues.

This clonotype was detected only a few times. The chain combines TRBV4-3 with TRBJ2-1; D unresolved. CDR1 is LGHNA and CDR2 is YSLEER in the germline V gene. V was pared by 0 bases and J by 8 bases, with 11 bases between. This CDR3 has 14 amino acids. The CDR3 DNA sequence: TGCGCCAGCAGCCAAGATTGGGTAAGCGATGAGCAGTTCTTC. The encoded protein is CASSQDWVSDEQFF.

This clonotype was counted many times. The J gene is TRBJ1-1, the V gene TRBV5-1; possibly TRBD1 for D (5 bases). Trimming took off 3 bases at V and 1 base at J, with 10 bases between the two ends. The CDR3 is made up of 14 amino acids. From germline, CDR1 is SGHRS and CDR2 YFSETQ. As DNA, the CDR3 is TGCGCCAGCAGCTACCTGGGGGGGAACACTGAAGCTTTCTTT. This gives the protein CASSYLGGNTEAFF.

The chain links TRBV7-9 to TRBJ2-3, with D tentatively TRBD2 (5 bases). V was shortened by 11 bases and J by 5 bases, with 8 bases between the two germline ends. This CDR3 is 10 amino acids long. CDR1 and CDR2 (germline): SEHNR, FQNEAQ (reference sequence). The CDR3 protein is CAEEGDTQYF. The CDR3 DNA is TGTGCCGAAGAGGGAGATACGCAGTATTTT.

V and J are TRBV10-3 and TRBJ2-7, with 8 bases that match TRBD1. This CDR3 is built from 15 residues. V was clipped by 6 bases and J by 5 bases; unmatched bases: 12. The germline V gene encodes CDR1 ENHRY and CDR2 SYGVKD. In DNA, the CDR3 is TGTGCCATCAGGCCCGTTTTTGGACAGGGCAACGAGCAGTACTTC. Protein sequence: CAIRPVFGQGNEQYF.

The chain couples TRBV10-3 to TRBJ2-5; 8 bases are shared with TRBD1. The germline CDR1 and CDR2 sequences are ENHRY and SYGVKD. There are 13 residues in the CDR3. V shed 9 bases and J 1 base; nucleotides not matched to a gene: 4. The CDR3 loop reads CAINGQGQETQYF. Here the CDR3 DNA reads TGTGCCATAAACGGACAGGGCCAAGAGACCCAGTACTTC.

The DNA of the CDR3 is TGTGCCATCGGGAAGGGGGCGGTCTCAAACTATGGCTACACCTTC. Translating gives CAIGKGAVSNYGYTF. This sequence joins TRBV10-3 and TRBJ1-2, with 7 bases identical to TRBD1. J gave up 2 bases and V 8 bases, and 11 bases lay outside the gene matches. The CDR3 runs 15 residues. Germline CDR1 and CDR2: ENHRY and SYGVKD.

The CDR3 nucleotides read TGTGCCAGCAGTACTGGGACACCCCCCTATTGGGAGCAGTACTTC. Its translation is CASSTGTPPYWEQYF. This chain links TRBV5-8 with TRBJ2-7; possible D gene TRBD1, 6 bases. The V end was cut by 5 bases, the J end by 7 bases, with 22 bases between. Germline CDR1 is SGHTS and CDR2 is YDEGEE. The CDR3 runs 15 residues.

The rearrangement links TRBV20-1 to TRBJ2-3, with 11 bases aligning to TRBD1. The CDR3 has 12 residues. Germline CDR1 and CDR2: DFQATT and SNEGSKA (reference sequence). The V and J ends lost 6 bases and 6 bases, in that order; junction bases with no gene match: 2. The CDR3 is CSAGDRGDTQYF. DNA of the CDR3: TGCAGTGCGGGGGACAGGGGGGATACGCAGTATTTT.

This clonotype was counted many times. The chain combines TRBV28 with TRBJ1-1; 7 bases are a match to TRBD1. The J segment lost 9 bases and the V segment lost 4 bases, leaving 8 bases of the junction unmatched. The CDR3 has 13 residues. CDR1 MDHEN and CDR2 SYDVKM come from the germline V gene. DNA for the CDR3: TGTGCCAGCAGTTGGGGACAGTCTGGAAAAGCTTTCTTT. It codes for CASSWGQSGKAFF.

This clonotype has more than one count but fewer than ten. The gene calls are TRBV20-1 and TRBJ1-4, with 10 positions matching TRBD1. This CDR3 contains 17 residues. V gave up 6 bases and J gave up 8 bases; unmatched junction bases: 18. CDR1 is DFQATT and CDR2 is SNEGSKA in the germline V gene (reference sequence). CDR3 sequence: CSAQTGTGEVVGEKLFF. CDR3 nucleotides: TGCAGTGCGCAAACCGGGACAGGGGAAGTAGTTGGGGAAAAACTGTTTTTT.

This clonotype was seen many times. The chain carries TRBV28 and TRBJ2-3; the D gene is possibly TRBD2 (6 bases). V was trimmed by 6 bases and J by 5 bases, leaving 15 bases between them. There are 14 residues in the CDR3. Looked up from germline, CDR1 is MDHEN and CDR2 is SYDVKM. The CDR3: CASSAPGLGDTQYF. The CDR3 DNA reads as TGTGCCAGCAGCGCCCCGGGACTGGGAGATACGCAGTATTTT.

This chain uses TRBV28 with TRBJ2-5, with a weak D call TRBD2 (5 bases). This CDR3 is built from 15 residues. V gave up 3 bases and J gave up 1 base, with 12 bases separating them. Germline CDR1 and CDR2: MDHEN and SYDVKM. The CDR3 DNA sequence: TGTGCCAGCAGTTTTCCGGGCGGAGGCCAAGAGACCCAGTACTTC. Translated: CASSFPGGGQETQYF.

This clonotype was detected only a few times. CDR3 in DNA: TGTGCCAGGCATGGCTACACCTTC. Translated, it gives CARHGYTF. The rearrangement uses TRBV6-2 or TRBV6-3 and TRBJ1-2; D unclear. V was cut by 9 bases and J by 6 bases, with 2 bases left in between. Germline CDR1 reads MNHEY; CDR2 reads SVGEGT. There are 8 residues in the CDR3.

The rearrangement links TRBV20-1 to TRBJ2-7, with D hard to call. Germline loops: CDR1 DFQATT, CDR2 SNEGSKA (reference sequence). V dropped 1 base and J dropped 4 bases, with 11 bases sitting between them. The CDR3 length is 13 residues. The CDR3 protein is CSARAQSGYEQYF. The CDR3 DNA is TGCAGTGCTAGAGCCCAGTCCGGATACGAGCAGTACTTC.

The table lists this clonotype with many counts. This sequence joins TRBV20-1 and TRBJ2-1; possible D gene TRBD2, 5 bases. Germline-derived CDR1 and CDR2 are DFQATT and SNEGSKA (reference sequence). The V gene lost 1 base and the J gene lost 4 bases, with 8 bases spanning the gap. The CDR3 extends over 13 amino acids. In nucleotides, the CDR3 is TGCAGTGCTAGAGTAGCGCGGTACAATGAGCAGTTCTTC. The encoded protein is CSARVARYNEQFF.

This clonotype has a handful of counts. In DNA, the CDR3 is TGCGCCAGCAGCGTCACTAGCGGGGCCCTCTACGAGCAGTACTTC. It is translated as CASSVTSGALYEQYF. V and J are TRBV5-1 and TRBJ2-7; TRBD2 matches 10 bases. The CDR3 has 15 amino acids. V shed 4 bases and J 3 bases; nucleotides not matched to a gene: 7. Germline CDR1 SGHRS, CDR2 YFSETQ.

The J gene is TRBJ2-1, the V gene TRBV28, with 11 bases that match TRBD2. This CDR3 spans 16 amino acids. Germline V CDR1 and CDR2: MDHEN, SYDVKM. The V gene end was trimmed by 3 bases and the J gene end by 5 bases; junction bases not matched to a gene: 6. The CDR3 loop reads CASSFWGLAENNEQFF. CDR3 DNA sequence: TGTGCCAGCAGTTTTTGGGGACTAGCGGAAAACAATGAGCAGTTCTTC.

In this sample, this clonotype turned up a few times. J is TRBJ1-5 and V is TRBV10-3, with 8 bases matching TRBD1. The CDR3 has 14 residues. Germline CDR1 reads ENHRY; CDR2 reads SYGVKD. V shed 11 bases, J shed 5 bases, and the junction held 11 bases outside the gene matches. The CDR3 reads CAPRGTGPYQPQHF. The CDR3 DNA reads TGTGCCCCCCGCGGGACAGGCCCCTATCAGCCCCAGCATTTT.

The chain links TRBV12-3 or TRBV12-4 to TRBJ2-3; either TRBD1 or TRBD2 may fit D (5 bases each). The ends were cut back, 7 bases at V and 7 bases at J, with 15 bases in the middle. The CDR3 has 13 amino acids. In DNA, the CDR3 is TGTGCCAGCAACCCCACCGGGGCGAATACGCAGTATTTT. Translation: CASNPTGANTQYF.

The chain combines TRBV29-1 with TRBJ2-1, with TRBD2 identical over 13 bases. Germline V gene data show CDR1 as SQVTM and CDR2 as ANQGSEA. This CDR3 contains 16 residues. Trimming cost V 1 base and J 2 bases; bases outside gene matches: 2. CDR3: CSVEVGTSGTYNEQFF. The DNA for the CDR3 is TGCAGCGTTGAAGTTGGGACTAGCGGGACCTACAATGAGCAGTTCTTC.

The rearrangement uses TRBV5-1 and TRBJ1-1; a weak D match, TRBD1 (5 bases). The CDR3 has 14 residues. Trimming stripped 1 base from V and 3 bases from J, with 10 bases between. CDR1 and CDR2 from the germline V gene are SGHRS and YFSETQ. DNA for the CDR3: TGCGCCAGCAGCTTGAGGGACGGAGACACTGAAGCTTTCTTT. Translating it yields CASSLRDGDTEAFF.

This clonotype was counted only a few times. The CDR3 DNA reads as TGCAGCGTTGAAGCTACAGGGCTCGCTTTCTTT. It encodes CSVEATGLAFF. The chain has TRBV29-1 and TRBJ1-1; a possible D gene is TRBD1 (6 bases). CDR1 SQVTM and CDR2 ANQGSEA come from the germline V gene. V lost 1 base, J lost 11 bases, and 11 bases lay in between. The CDR3 runs to 11 residues.